This TCR beta chain originates from a study of T cell responses to AZD1222 COVID-19 vaccine. Findings of the study overall: Only six individuals given AZD1222 were seropositive at baseline. When two AZD1222 doses had been given, Spike-specific TCR breadth and depth rose. White British ancestry dominated among donors, who included more females, and clonal diversity was possibly underestimated.

The sample holds one count of this clone. As yet, its antigen is unknown. Repertoires were generated with immunoSEQ multiplex PCR, while TCRdb's copy carries only in-frame clones and drops some. Among 100,000 to 150,000 clones listed, 88% were seen once. This TCR was recovered from an adult in good health. The sample here was peripheral blood, taken on day 0 of AZD1222 vaccination.

The CDR3 is CSVGQSNSNQPQHF. The CDR3 coding sequence is TGCAGCGTTGGCCAGTCCAATAGCAATCAGCCCCAGCATTTT. V gene TRBV29-1 combines with J gene TRBJ1-5; D is uncertain. V was pared by 4 bases and J by 0 bases, with 10 bases between. The germline CDR1 and CDR2 sequences are SQVTM and ANQGSEA. This CDR3 spans 14 amino acids.